Listed here are 27 T cell receptor beta chains from one sample, sequenced in a study of PD-L1 blockade in urothelial cancer. The repertoire was sequenced with immunoSEQ multiplex PCR; TCRdb's copy has only in-frame clones and lacks some. Among some 76,000 clones listed, 85% to 90% were seen once. The specimen comprised PBMCs, sampled around atezolizumab (anti-PD-L1) treatment. These receptors originate from a man aged 60 to 69 with urothelial cancer.

The chain is built from TRBV2 and TRBJ1-5, with D tentatively TRBD1 (6 bases). Deletions cut 2 bases from V and 0 bases from J, with 11 bases between. Per germline, CDR1 SNHLY and CDR2 FYNNEI. The CDR3 spans 16 residues. The CDR3 DNA is TGTGCCAGCAGTGAAAGGGGGTCGACTAGCAATCAGCCCCAGCATTTT. Its translation: CASSERGSTSNQPQHF.

This clone was recorded only once. The CDR3 protein is CASSLVQRGGGTQYF. The DNA for the CDR3 is TGCGCCAGCAGCTTGGTCCAGCGGGGGGGCGGTACGCAGTATTTT. This chain links TRBV5-1 with TRBJ2-3; the match to TRBD2 covers 10 bases. The germline V gene has CDR1 SGHRS and CDR2 YFSETQ. CDR3 length: 15 residues. The V gene end was trimmed by 0 bases and the J gene end by 8 bases; junction bases not matched to a gene: 6. Filled out from reference TRBV5-1 and TRBJ2-3, the complete variable domain reads KAGVTQTPRYLIKTRGQQVTLSCSPISGHRSVSWYQQTPGQGLQFLFEYFSETQRNKGNFPGRFSGRQFSNSRSEMNVSTLELGDSALYLCASSLVQRGGGTQYFGPGTRLTVL.

The chain carries TRBV2 and TRBJ2-3; TRBD2 matches 7 bases. V was pared by 6 bases and J by 3 bases, with 12 bases of the junction left unmatched. CDR3 length: 16 amino acids. From germline, CDR1 is SNHLY and CDR2 FYNNEI. CDR3 sequence (DNA): TGTGCCAGCAGGGGGGGGACTCCGAGGCTAACAGATACGCAGTATTTT. Translation: CASRGGTPRLTDTQYF.

The chain carries TRBV19 and TRBJ2-6; 8 bases align to TRBD1. Germline-derived CDR1 and CDR2 are LNHDA and SQIVND (reference sequence). The CDR3 contains 16 residues. V was clipped by 4 bases and J by 2 bases; unmatched bases: 4. In DNA, the CDR3 is TGTGCCAGTAGTACGGGACAGGTGACTGGGGCCAACGTCCTGACTTTC. It yields the protein CASSTGQVTGANVLTF.

The CDR3 DNA reads as TGTGCCAGCAGCTTGCAGGGGACCCAAGGCTACACCTTC. It yields the protein CASSLQGTQGYTF. The chain couples TRBV7-2 to TRBJ1-2; perhaps TRBD1 as D (6 bases). This CDR3 contains 13 residues. Looked up from germline, CDR1 is SGHTA and CDR2 is FQGNSA. V was trimmed by 3 bases and J by 8 bases, leaving 13 bases between them. The full variable domain, its missing parts supplied by reference TRBV7-2 and TRBJ1-2, is GAGVSQSPSNKVTEKGKDVELRCDPISGHTALYWYRQSLGQGLEFLIYFQGNSAPDKSGLPSDRFSAERTGGSVSTLTIQRTQQEDSAVYLCASSLQGTQGYTFGSGTRLTVV.

The chain couples TRBV19 to TRBJ2-7; D may be TRBD1 (6 bases). Germline CDR1 reads LNHDA; CDR2 reads SQIVND (reference sequence). V dropped 1 base and J dropped 2 bases, with 9 bases sitting between them. The CDR3 extends over 14 amino acids. The CDR3 here is CASSIAGTPYEQYF. CDR3 coding DNA: TGTGCCAGTAGTATAGCTGGGACACCCTACGAGCAGTACTTC.

The chain has TRBV6-1 and TRBJ2-2, with 8 bases fitting TRBD1. Per the germline V gene, CDR1 is MNHNS and CDR2 is SASEGT. V gave up 6 bases and J gave up 4 bases; unmatched junction bases: 7. CDR3 size: 15 residues. The CDR3, as DNA: TGTGCCAGCAGATCAGGGGGCACAGGCACCGGGGAGCTGTTTTTT. Protein sequence: CASRSGGTGTGELFF.

V is TRBV7-9 and J is TRBJ2-1, with a weak D call TRBD2 (7 bases). Per germline, CDR1 SEHNR and CDR2 FQNEAQ (reference sequence). Trimming shortened V by 6 bases and J by 0 bases, and 12 bases separated the two germline ends. This CDR3 is 15 amino acids long. The CDR3 DNA sequence: TGTGCCAGCAGTTACAGGGAGGGCTCCTACAATGAGCAGTTCTTC. Residues: CASSYREGSYNEQFF.

The chain combines TRBV19 with TRBJ1-5; D is unresolved. The V and J ends lost 6 bases and 2 bases respectively, with 17 bases between them. CDR1 and CDR2 from the germline V gene are LNHDA and SQIVND (reference sequence). The CDR3 length is 16 residues. CDR3 nucleotide sequence: TGTGCCAGTAGCCGGGTCGACCTTACGGGCAATCAGCCCCAGCATTTT. Translation gives CASSRVDLTGNQPQHF.

The chain links TRBV12-5 to TRBJ2-7; 8 bases agree with TRBD2. The V segment lost 1 base and the J segment 3 bases; nucleotides outside the gene matches: 8. Germline CDR1 is LGHNT and CDR2 is FRNRAP. This CDR3 spans 16 amino acids. In DNA, the CDR3 is TGTGCTAGTGGTTTGGAGGCAGCGGGAGAGGGCTACGAGCAGTACTTC. It codes for CASGLEAAGEGYEQYF.

The chain is built from TRBV27 and TRBJ2-5; possibly TRBD1 for D (6 bases). V dropped 1 base and J dropped 1 base, with 7 bases sitting between them. Per germline, CDR1 MNHEY and CDR2 SMNVEV (reference sequence). This CDR3 is 14 amino acids long. The CDR3 region has the DNA TGTGCCAGCAGTTTATTGGGGGCCCAAGAGACCCAGTACTTC. Amino acid sequence: CASSLLGAQETQYF.

The chain recombines TRBV7-8 with TRBJ1-4; TRBD1 is a possible D gene (6 bases). The germline V gene encodes CDR1 SGHVS and CDR2 FQNEAQ. V lost 5 bases to trimming and J lost 0 bases, with 19 bases between them. The CDR3 is made up of 18 amino acids. This CDR3 is CASSLLGGAGTTNEKLFF. CDR3 nucleotide sequence: TGTGCCAGCAGCCTACTGGGGGGGGCGGGAACAACTAATGAAAAACTGTTTTTT. The variable domain in full, with the rest retrieved from reference TRBV7-8 and TRBJ1-4, is GAGVSQSPRYKVAKRGQDVALRCDPISGHVSLFWYQQALGQGPEFLTYFQNEAQLDKSGLPSDRFFAERPEGSVSTLKIQRTQQEDSAVYLCASSLLGGAGTTNEKLFFGSGTQLSVL.

The rearrangement links TRBV6-5 to TRBJ2-6; 8 nucleotides agree with TRBD1. The length of the CDR3 is 15 residues. In germline, CDR1 is MNHEY, CDR2 SVGAGI. V trimming: 7 bases; J trimming: 2 bases; junction bases outside the gene matches: 4. The DNA for the CDR3 is TGTGCCAGCAATCCGACAGGGGCTGGGGCCAACGTCCTGACTTTC. This translates into CASNPTGAGANVLTF.

The CDR3 nucleotides read TGTGCCAGCTCAGTACAGGGTTTTTCGGCTGAGCAGTTCTTC. Translated: CASSVQGFSAEQFF. J is TRBJ2-1 and V is TRBV18; TRBD1 is a possible D gene (6 bases). Germline CDR1 is KGHSH and CDR2 is LQKENI. Trimming removed 5 bases at V and 9 bases at J, with 17 bases between. This CDR3 region has 14 residues.

This clone was observed a single time. The V gene is TRBV7-9, the J gene TRBJ2-7; 9 bases agree with TRBD2. Germline V lookup: CDR1 SEHNR, CDR2 FQNEAQ (reference sequence). This CDR3 is 19 amino acids long. With V trimmed by 6 bases and J by 4 bases, 22 bases remained unmatched. CDR3: CASSPRQGLAQRGVYEQYF. CDR3 bases: TGTGCCAGCAGTCCAAGACAGGGACTAGCTCAAAGGGGGGTATACGAGCAGTACTTC.

CDR3 sequence reads: CAWSPSSTDTQYF. In nucleotides, the CDR3 is TGTGCCTGGAGCCCCTCTAGCACAGATACGCAGTATTTT. This sequence joins TRBV30 and TRBJ2-3, with D uncertain. This CDR3 is 13 amino acids long. The germline V gene has CDR1 GTSNPN and CDR2 SVGIG (reference sequence). The V end was cut by 3 bases, the J end by 0 bases, with 7 bases between.

V is TRBV6-5 and J is TRBJ2-7; a weak D match, TRBD1 (6 bases). This CDR3 has 16 residues. Trimming shortened V by 0 bases and J by 1 base, and 13 bases separated the two germline ends. Germline V gene lookup returns CDR1 MNHEY and CDR2 SVGAGI. The CDR3 spells CASSYSGAHVSYEQYF. CDR3 DNA: TGTGCCAGCAGTTACTCGGGGGCGCACGTTTCCTACGAGCAGTACTTC.

The J gene is TRBJ2-2, the V gene TRBV7-2; possible D gene TRBD1, 5 bases. The germline V gene has CDR1 SGHTA and CDR2 FQGNSA. CDR3 length: 16 residues. The V end was cut by 3 bases, the J end by 3 bases, with 14 bases between. The CDR3: CASSFKGALDTGELFF. In DNA, the CDR3 is TGTGCCAGCAGCTTTAAAGGGGCCCTCGACACCGGGGAGCTGTTTTTT.

The chain joins TRBV7-6 to TRBJ2-2; a weak D match, TRBD1 (5 bases). The CDR3 is 14 residues long. Trimming removed 5 bases from V and 4 bases from J, with 11 bases in between. Germline CDR1 is SGHVS and CDR2 is FNYEAQ. The CDR3 DNA reads TGTGCCAGCAGCCCCTCCACAGGCACCGGGGAGCTGTTTTTT. Translated: CASSPSTGTGELFF.

The count of this clone is one. V and J are TRBV4-2 and TRBJ2-2; 10 bases map to TRBD2. Trimming removed 1 base from V and 3 bases from J; junction bases left unmatched: 2. CDR1 and CDR2 (germline): LGHNA, YNFKEQ. The length of the CDR3 is 16 residues. The CDR3 region is CASSQGTSGDTGELFF. As DNA, the CDR3 is TGTGCCAGCAGCCAAGGCACTAGCGGGGACACCGGGGAGCTGTTTTTT.

The chain has TRBV5-4 and TRBJ1-2; D unclear. This CDR3 spans 14 amino acids. The germline V gene encodes CDR1 SGHNT and CDR2 YYREEE (reference sequence). The ends were cut back, 7 bases at V and 8 bases at J, with 21 bases in the middle. The CDR3 region is CASLSTGFQGGYTF. The DNA of the CDR3 is TGTGCCAGCTTATCGACCGGGTTTCAAGGAGGCTACACCTTC.

This rearrangement joins TRBV29-1 to TRBJ2-3; TRBD1 matches at 8 bases. CDR3 length: 18 residues. In germline, CDR1 is SQVTM, CDR2 ANQGSEA. J lost 1 base, V lost 7 bases, and 19 bases had no gene match. The CDR3 region is CSGEVNRGFSVGTDTQYF. The CDR3, as DNA: TGCAGCGGGGAGGTGAACAGGGGGTTTTCGGTCGGCACAGATACGCAGTATTTT.

The chain couples TRBV2 to TRBJ1-3; D is undetermined. From germline, CDR1 is SNHLY and CDR2 FYNNEI. The length of the CDR3 is 17 residues. V was cut by 2 bases and J by 0 bases, with 14 bases left in between. This CDR3 reads CASSELTVRVSGNTIYF. The CDR3 bases are TGTGCCAGCAGTGAATTAACAGTTAGAGTCTCTGGAAACACCATATATTTT.

The chain uses TRBV5-1 and TRBJ2-7; D is possibly TRBD2 (5 bases). Germline V gene sequence: CDR1 SGHRS, CDR2 YFSETQ. The CDR3 is made up of 11 amino acids. The V end lost 1 base, the J end lost 7 bases, and 6 bases lay between the germline ends. CDR3 in DNA: TGCGCCAGCAGCTTGAGCGGAGAGCAGTACTTC. Translating gives CASSLSGEQYF.

In this sample, this clone turned up once. The chain carries TRBV28 and TRBJ2-7; 8 bases are shared with TRBD1. Germline V gene sequence: CDR1 MDHEN, CDR2 SYDVKM. After removal of 6 bases from V and 2 bases from J, the junction contained 6 bases not matched to a gene. The CDR3 totals 14 residues. The CDR3 protein is CASRLTGAPYEQYF. The CDR3 region has the DNA TGTGCCAGCAGGCTGACAGGGGCCCCCTACGAGCAGTACTTC.

The CDR3 DNA follows: TGTGCCAGCAGCTTGAGGGAACTAGCGAGGAGTCAGACCCAGTACTTC. Its protein product is CASSLRELARSQTQYF. The chain employs TRBV5-4 and TRBJ2-5; 7 positions match TRBD2. The CDR3 extends over 16 amino acids. Germline loops: CDR1 SGHNT, CDR2 YYREEE (reference sequence). V shed 1 base and J 6 bases; nucleotides not matched to a gene: 12. Full variable domain (outside the CDR3, taken from reference TRBV5-4 and TRBJ2-5): ETGVTQSPTHLIKTRGQQVTLRCSSQSGHNTVSWYQQALGQGPQFIFQYYREEENGRGNFPPRFSGLQFPNYSSELNVNALELDDSALYLCASSLRELARSQTQYFGPGTRLLVL.

Notes on this clone: At the DNA level, this CDR3 is encoded by other sequences in the same sample as well. The chain employs TRBV5-1 and TRBJ2-5, with TRBD1 identical over 9 bases. Germline V lookup: CDR1 SGHRS, CDR2 YFSETQ. After removal of 0 bases from V and 4 bases from J, the junction contained 1 base not matched to a gene. The CDR3 sequence is 14 residues long. CDR3 DNA sequence: TGCGCCAGCAGCTTGGTGGGACAGGGAGAGACCCAGTACTTC. Its protein product is CASSLVGQGETQYF. Variable domain in full (rest from reference TRBV5-1 and TRBJ2-5): KAGVTQTPRYLIKTRGQQVTLSCSPISGHRSVSWYQQTPGQGLQFLFEYFSETQRNKGNFPGRFSGRQFSNSRSEMNVSTLELGDSALYLCASSLVGQGETQYFGPGTRLLVL.